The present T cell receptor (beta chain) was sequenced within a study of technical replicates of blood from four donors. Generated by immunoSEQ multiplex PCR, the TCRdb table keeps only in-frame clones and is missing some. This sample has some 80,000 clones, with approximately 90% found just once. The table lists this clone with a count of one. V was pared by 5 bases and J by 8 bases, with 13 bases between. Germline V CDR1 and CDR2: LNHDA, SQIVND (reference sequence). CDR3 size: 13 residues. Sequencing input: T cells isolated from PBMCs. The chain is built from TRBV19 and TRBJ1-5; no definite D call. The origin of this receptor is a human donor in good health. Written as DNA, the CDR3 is TGTGCCAGTAGTCCCGACACCCTGGAGCCCCAGCATTTT. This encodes CASSPDTLEPQHF. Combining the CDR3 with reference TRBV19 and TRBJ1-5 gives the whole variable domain DGGITQSPKYLFRKEGQNVTLSCEQNLNHDAMYWYRQDPGQGLRLIYYSQIVNDFQKGDIAEGYSVSREKKESFPLTVTSAQKNPTAFYLCASSPDTLEPQHFGDGTRLSIL.